The 23 T cell receptor beta chains below come from one sample, sequenced in a study of shared clonotypes between healthy human individuals. Libraries were prepared by immunoSEQ multiplex PCR; TCRdb keeps only in-frame clonotypes and omits some of them. The sample contains about 1.1 million clones, approximately 78% of which appear only once. Sequences were obtained from memory CD4+ T cells from PBMCs. As for subset: CD45RA-negative fraction. The source is a man younger than 35 in good health. Some clones in this sample may be carry-over from other donors' samples.

This clone was recorded a few times. The genes are TRBV6-4 and TRBJ1-1, with D hard to call. The CDR3 runs 13 residues. CDR1 is MRHNA and CDR2 is SNTAGT in the germline V gene. Trimming stripped 5 bases from V and 3 bases from J, with 10 bases between. The CDR3 loop reads CASSFTRDTEAFF. Written as DNA, the CDR3 is TGTGCCAGCAGTTTTACTCGGGACACTGAAGCTTTCTTT.

In nucleotides, the CDR3 is TGTGCCAGCAGCCAAGATCGAGGGGATGGCGGCTACACCTTC. Amino acid sequence: CASSQDRGDGGYTF. V and J are TRBV4-2 and TRBJ1-2; a weak D match, TRBD1 (5 bases). From germline, CDR1 is LGHNA and CDR2 YNFKEQ. The CDR3 length is 14 residues. Trimming took 0 bases from V and 8 from J, leaving 13 bases between them.

The V call is TRBV28, the J call TRBJ2-7; tentative D call: TRBD2 (6 bases). CDR1 is MDHEN and CDR2 is SYDVKM in the germline V gene. The CDR3 spans 15 residues. V gave up 5 bases and J gave up 1 base, with 15 bases separating them. The CDR3 protein is CASSLPGTASYEQYF. CDR3 nucleotide sequence: TGTGCCAGCAGTCTCCCCGGGACTGCTTCCTACGAGCAGTACTTC.

The chain combines TRBV5-1 with TRBJ2-7, with 7 bases that match TRBD2. Unmatched junction bases numbered 11, after V lost 4 bases and J lost 4 bases. CDR3 size: 15 residues. CDR1 is SGHRS and CDR2 is YFSETQ in the germline V gene. CDR3 sequence reads: CASSLLAEGLYEQYF. The CDR3 nucleotides are TGCGCCAGCAGCCTTCTAGCGGAGGGGCTATACGAGCAGTACTTC.

The chain has TRBV5-6 and TRBJ2-2, with no clear D. CDR3 length equals 16 residues. V shed 0 bases and J shed 1 base, with 10 bases lying between them. Germline lookup yields CDR1 SGHDT and CDR2 YYEEEE. CDR3 region: CASSLGVYWNTGELFF. CDR3 nucleotide sequence: TGTGCCAGCAGCTTGGGGGTGTACTGGAACACCGGGGAGCTGTTTTTT.

This clone was seen a few times. V is TRBV28 and J is TRBJ2-1; weak D call: TRBD2 (6 bases). CDR1 and CDR2 from the germline V gene are MDHEN and SYDVKM. The length of the CDR3 is 15 residues. V lost 2 bases, J lost 6 bases, and 14 bases lay in between. CDR3 protein: CASSLPGLALNEQFF. In DNA, the CDR3 is TGTGCCAGCAGTTTACCGGGACTCGCCCTCAATGAGCAGTTCTTC.

As regards this clone: A far larger clone is one nucleotide away, so this likely arose from a read error. The gene calls are TRBV29-1 and TRBJ2-3; D assignment may be TRBD1 or TRBD2 (6 bases each). This CDR3 comprises 11 residues. Germline V CDR1 and CDR2: SQVTM, ANQGSEA. The CDR3 nucleotides are TGCGGCGTTGACCTCCTCAGGGGAGGGTATTTT. Protein: CGVDLLRGGYF.

The J gene is TRBJ1-5, the V gene TRBV7-3; perhaps TRBD1 as D (5 bases). Looked up from germline, CDR1 is SGHTA and CDR2 is FQGTGA. The CDR3 consists of 15 residues. V gave up 3 bases and J gave up 6 bases, with 15 bases separating them. The CDR3 loop is CASSFGTREGQPQHF. CDR3 DNA sequence: TGTGCCAGCAGCTTTGGGACCAGGGAAGGTCAGCCCCAGCATTTT.

As to this clone: At one end the junction does not follow the germline gene, possibly because of a read error. The V gene is TRBV11-3, the J gene TRBJ1-3, with D tentatively TRBD1 (5 bases). The CDR3 loop spans 18 amino acids. The V gene's germline CDR1 is SGHNT and CDR2 YENEEA. CDR3 loop: CASTLGQKALWSGNTIYF. The CDR3 DNA follows: TGTGCCAGCACCTTAGGACAAAAAGCCCTTTGGTCTGGAAACACCATATATTTT.

CDR3 residues: CASSKWAAGGTDTQYF. CDR3 sequence (DNA): TGTGCCAGCAGTAAATGGGCGGCAGGCGGCACAGATACGCAGTATTTT. J is TRBJ2-3 and V is TRBV28, with D hard to call. In germline, CDR1 is MDHEN, CDR2 SYDVKM. With 5 bases removed from V and 1 base from J, the gap between germline ends came to 16 bases. The CDR3 is 16 residues long.

The rearrangement uses TRBV29-1 and TRBJ2-7; 8 bases are shared with TRBD1. The CDR3 has 13 residues. The V gene end was trimmed by 6 bases and the J gene end by 4 bases; junction bases not matched to a gene: 8. Germline V gene lookup returns CDR1 SQVTM and CDR2 ANQGSEA. The CDR3 DNA is TGCAGCGTCGTTGGACAGGGCGGGTACGAGCAGTACTTC. Residues: CSVVGQGGYEQYF.

The chain is built from TRBV11-2 and TRBJ2-2; no reliable D call. Trimming took 5 bases from V and 4 from J, leaving 11 bases between them. The CDR3 runs 14 residues. Germline values: CDR1 SGHAT, CDR2 FQNNGV. CDR3 DNA: TGTGCCAGCAGCCAGACGGCAAGCACCGGGGAGCTGTTTTTT. It encodes CASSQTASTGELFF.

This clone occurred once. The V call is TRBV7-8, the J call TRBJ2-7; 8 bases match TRBD1. The CDR3 loop spans 15 amino acids. Germline CDR1 is SGHVS and CDR2 is FQNEAQ. V lost 0 bases, J lost 6 bases, and 7 bases stayed unmatched. The CDR3 DNA follows: TGTGCCAGCAGCTTAGCAACCAGGGGGCGAGGCGAGCAGTACTTC. It yields the protein CASSLATRGRGEQYF.

This chain joins TRBV28 and TRBJ2-5, with 8 nucleotides matching TRBD2. Trimming cost V 6 bases and J 0 bases; bases outside gene matches: 6. This CDR3 has 15 amino acids. CDR1 MDHEN and CDR2 SYDVKM come from the germline V gene. The CDR3 loop is CASSLLAGHQETQYF. The CDR3 DNA reads TGTGCCAGCAGCCTATTAGCGGGACACCAAGAGACCCAGTACTTC.

Of note for this clone: Other DNA sequences in the sample encode the same CDR3. The chain combines TRBV5-4 with TRBJ1-5; D call uncertain. Germline-derived CDR1 and CDR2 are SGHNT and YYREEE (reference sequence). This CDR3 has 12 amino acids. The V end was cut by 0 bases, the J end by 6 bases, with 4 bases between. DNA of the CDR3: TGTGCCAGCAGCTTGGTAGGTCAGCCCCAGCATTTT. Its translation is CASSLVGQPQHF.

The genes are TRBV11-2 and TRBJ1-2, with TRBD1 identical over 9 bases. This CDR3 region has 16 residues. Trimming removed 4 bases from V and 5 bases from J; junction bases left unmatched: 11. From germline, CDR1 is SGHAT and CDR2 FQNNGV. CDR3 amino acids: CASSYGTGTIRYGYTF. DNA for the CDR3: TGTGCCAGCAGCTACGGGACAGGGACGATTCGGTATGGCTACACCTTC.

The chain recombines TRBV7-3 with TRBJ1-4; 12 nucleotides line up with TRBD1. The CDR3 has 18 amino acids. V lost 3 bases and J lost 3; bases outside the gene matches: 8. The germline CDR1 and CDR2 sequences are SGHTA and FQGTGA. The CDR3 here is CASSFRDRGRQANEKLFF. The DNA of the CDR3 is TGTGCCAGCAGCTTCCGGGACAGGGGGCGCCAGGCTAATGAAAAACTGTTTTTT.

This chain uses TRBV27 with TRBJ2-1; 9 bases align to TRBD1. Germline V gives CDR1 MNHEY, CDR2 SMNVEV (reference sequence). The CDR3 has 14 residues. The V and J ends lost 6 bases and 6 bases, in that order; junction bases with no gene match: 6. The CDR3 here is CASSRDRVSNEQFF. In nucleotides, the CDR3 is TGTGCCAGCAGCCGGGACAGGGTGAGCAATGAGCAGTTCTTC.

The gene calls are TRBV6-1 and TRBJ1-1; D unresolved. Germline V CDR1 and CDR2: MNHNS, SASEGT. V was shortened by 4 bases and J by 1 base, with 4 bases between the two germline ends. The CDR3 length is 12 residues. Written as DNA, the CDR3 is TGTGCCAGCAGTGTTCAGAACACTGAAGCTTTCTTT. Protein: CASSVQNTEAFF.

V usage is TRBV5-6 and J usage is TRBJ2-7, with 7 bases identical to TRBD1. Germline CDR1 and CDR2: SGHDT and YYEEEE. V shed 3 bases, J shed 3 bases, and the junction held 9 bases outside the gene matches. The CDR3 is 15 residues long. CDR3 region: CASSSAGGLVYEQYF. CDR3 bases: TGTGCCAGCAGCTCCGCAGGGGGTCTTGTCTACGAGCAGTACTTC.

This clone was found many times. This sequence joins TRBV11-2 and TRBJ2-7, with 7 bases matching TRBD1. Unmatched junction bases numbered 11, after V lost 0 bases and J lost 3 bases. This CDR3 is built from 17 residues. Per germline, CDR1 SGHAT and CDR2 FQNNGV. CDR3 loop: CASSLEGVGTVFYEQYF. In DNA, the CDR3 is TGTGCCAGCAGCTTAGAGGGGGTTGGGACAGTGTTCTACGAGCAGTACTTC.

The chain couples TRBV5-3 to TRBJ2-7, with 7 bases lining up with TRBD1. TRBV5-3 is filed as an ORF, its function uncertain. The CDR3 runs 15 residues. The V gene end was trimmed by 4 bases and the J gene end by 0 bases; junction bases not matched to a gene: 7. Written as DNA, the CDR3 is TGTGCCAGAAGCGGCCCGGACAGGAGCTCCTACGAGCAGTACTTC. This encodes CARSGPDRSSYEQYF.

J is TRBJ2-4 and V is TRBV7-8; no definite D call. V shed 5 bases and J shed 0 bases, with 17 bases lying between them. This CDR3 is 17 amino acids long. The V gene's germline CDR1 is SGHVS and CDR2 FQNEAQ. This CDR3 is CASSPPWRVLAKNIQYF. The DNA for the CDR3 is TGTGCCAGCAGCCCACCGTGGAGAGTACTAGCCAAAAACATTCAGTACTTC. Full variable domain (missing parts from reference TRBV7-8 and TRBJ2-4): GAGVSQSPRYKVAKRGQDVALRCDPISGHVSLFWYQQALGQGPEFLTYFQNEAQLDKSGLPSDRFFAERPEGSVSTLKIQRTQQEDSAVYLCASSPPWRVLAKNIQYFGAGTRLSVL.